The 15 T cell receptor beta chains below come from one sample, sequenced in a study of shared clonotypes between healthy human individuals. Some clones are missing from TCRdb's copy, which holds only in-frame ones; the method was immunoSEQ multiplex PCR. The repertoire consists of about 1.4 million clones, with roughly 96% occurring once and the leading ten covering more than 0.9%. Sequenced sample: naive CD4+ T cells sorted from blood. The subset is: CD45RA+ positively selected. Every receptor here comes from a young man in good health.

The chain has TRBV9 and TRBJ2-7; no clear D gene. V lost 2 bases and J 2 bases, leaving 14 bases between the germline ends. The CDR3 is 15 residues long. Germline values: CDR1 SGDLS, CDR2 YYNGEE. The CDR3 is CASSVAVVGTYEQYF. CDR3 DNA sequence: TGTGCCAGCAGCGTCGCAGTGGTGGGGACCTACGAGCAGTACTTC.

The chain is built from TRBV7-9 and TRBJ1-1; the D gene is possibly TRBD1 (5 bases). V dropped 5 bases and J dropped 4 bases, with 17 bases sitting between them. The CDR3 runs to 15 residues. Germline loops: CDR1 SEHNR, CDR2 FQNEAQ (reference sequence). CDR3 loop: CASSLGWGRSTEAFF. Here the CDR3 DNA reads TGTGCCAGCAGCCTAGGTTGGGGCAGGTCCACTGAAGCTTTCTTT.

This CDR3 reads CASSLERGHEQYF. The CDR3, as DNA: TGTGCCAGCAGCTTAGAGCGGGGCCACGAGCAGTACTTC. The chain has TRBV11-3 and TRBJ2-7; maybe TRBD2 (6 bases). Germline CDR1 SGHNT, CDR2 YENEEA. The CDR3 runs to 13 residues. V lost 0 bases to trimming and J lost 5 bases, with 8 bases between them.

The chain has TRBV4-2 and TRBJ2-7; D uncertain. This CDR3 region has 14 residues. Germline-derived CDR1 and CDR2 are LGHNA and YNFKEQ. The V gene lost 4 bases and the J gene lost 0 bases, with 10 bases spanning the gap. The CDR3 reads CASSRTWDSYEQYF. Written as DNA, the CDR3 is TGTGCCAGCAGCCGAACGTGGGACTCCTACGAGCAGTACTTC.

CDR3 DNA sequence: TGTGCCAGCAGTTACTTCGGTAACACTGAAGCTTTCTTT. Residues: CASSYFGNTEAFF. This chain joins TRBV6-5 and TRBJ1-1; D unclear. This CDR3 is 13 amino acids long. Germline V gene data show CDR1 as MNHEY and CDR2 as SVGAGI. Trimming removed 1 base at V and 2 bases at J, with 5 bases between.

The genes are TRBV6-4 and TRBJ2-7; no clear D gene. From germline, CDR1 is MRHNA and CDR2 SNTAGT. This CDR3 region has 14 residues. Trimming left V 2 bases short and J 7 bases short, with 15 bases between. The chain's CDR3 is CASSDHGRRREQYF. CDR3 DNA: TGTGCCAGCAGTGACCATGGGCGGAGACGGGAGCAGTACTTC.

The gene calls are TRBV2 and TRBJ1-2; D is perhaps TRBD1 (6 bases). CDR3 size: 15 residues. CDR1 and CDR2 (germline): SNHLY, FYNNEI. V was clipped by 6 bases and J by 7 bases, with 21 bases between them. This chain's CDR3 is CASSASGVSSGGYTF. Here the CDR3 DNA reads TGTGCCAGCAGCGCATCAGGGGTCTCCAGCGGTGGCTACACCTTC.

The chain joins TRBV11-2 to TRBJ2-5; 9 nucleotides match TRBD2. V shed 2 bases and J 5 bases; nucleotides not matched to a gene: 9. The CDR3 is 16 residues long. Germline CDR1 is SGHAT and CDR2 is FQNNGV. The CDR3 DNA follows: TGTGCCAGCAGCTTAACCGGCGGGGGGGTATTCGAGACCCAGTACTTC. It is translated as CASSLTGGGVFETQYF.

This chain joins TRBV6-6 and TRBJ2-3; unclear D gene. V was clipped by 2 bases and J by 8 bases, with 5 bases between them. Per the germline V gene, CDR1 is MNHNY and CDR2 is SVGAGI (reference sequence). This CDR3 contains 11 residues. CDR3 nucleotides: TGTGCCAGCAGTTACGAAGTTACGCAGTATTTT. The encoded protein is CASSYEVTQYF.

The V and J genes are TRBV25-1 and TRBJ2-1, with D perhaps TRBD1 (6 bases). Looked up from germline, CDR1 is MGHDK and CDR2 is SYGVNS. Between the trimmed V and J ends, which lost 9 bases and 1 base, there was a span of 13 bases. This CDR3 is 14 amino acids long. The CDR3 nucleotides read TGTGCCAGTCCCGGGACATTTTCCTACAATGAGCAGTTCTTC. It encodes CASPGTFSYNEQFF.

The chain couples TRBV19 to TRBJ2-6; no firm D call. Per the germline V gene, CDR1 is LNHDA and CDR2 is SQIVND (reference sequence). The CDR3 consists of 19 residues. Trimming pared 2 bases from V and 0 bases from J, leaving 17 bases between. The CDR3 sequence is CASSIKFAQFRSGANVLTF. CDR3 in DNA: TGTGCCAGTAGTATAAAGTTCGCACAGTTCCGCTCTGGGGCCAACGTCCTGACTTTC.

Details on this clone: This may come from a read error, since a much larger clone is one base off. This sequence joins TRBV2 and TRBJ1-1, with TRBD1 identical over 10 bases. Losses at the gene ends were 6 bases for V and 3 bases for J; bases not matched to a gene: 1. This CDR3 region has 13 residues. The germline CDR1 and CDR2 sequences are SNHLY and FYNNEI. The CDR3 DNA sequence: TGTGCCAGCAGGGACAGGGGGGACACTGAAGCTTTCTTT. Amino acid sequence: CASRDRGDTEAFF.

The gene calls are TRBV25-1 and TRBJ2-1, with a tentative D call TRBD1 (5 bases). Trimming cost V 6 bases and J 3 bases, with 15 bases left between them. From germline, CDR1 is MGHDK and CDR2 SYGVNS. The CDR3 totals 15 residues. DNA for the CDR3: TGTGCCAGCAGCCCCGTTAGGGGCAACTACAATGAGCAGTTCTTC. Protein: CASSPVRGNYNEQFF.

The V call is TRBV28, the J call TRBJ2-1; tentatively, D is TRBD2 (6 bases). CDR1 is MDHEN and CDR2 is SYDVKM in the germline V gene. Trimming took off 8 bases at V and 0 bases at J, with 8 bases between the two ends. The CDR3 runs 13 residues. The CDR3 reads CASYGSSYNEQFF. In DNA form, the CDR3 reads TGTGCCAGCTACGGGAGCTCCTACAATGAGCAGTTCTTC.

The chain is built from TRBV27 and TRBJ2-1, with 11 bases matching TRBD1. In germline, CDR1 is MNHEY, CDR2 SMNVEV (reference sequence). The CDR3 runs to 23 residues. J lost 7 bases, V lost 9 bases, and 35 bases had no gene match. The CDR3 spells CASCSPDRGRADGQGGRPNEQFF. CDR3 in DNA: TGTGCCAGTTGTAGCCCGGACAGGGGGCGCGCTGACGGCCAAGGGGGTCGCCCGAATGAGCAGTTCTTC.